The 23 T cell receptor beta chains below were found in one sample sequenced in a study of blood T cell repertoires in COVID-19. Sequencing was performed with immunoSEQ multiplex PCR; in TCRdb, only in-frame clones are kept and a portion is missing. Here the sample spans approximately 200,000 clones, about 81% being singletons. Sample: peripheral blood. The receptors stem from a woman older than 75 with COVID-19, enrolled during active disease.

This sequence joins TRBV9 and TRBJ2-3; maybe TRBD2 (6 bases). The V end was cut by 3 bases, the J end by 3 bases, with 14 bases between. Germline CDR1 is SGDLS and CDR2 is YYNGEE. CDR3 length: 15 residues. CDR3 nucleotide sequence: TGTGCCAGCAGCGCTGTAGCGGCTAGGACAGATACGCAGTATTTT. Its translation: CASSAVAARTDTQYF.

This clone was seen more than once but under ten times. The chain recombines TRBV4-1 with TRBJ2-7; possibly TRBD2 for D (6 bases). Germline V gene lookup returns CDR1 MGHRA and CDR2 YSYEKL. CDR3 size: 18 residues. Deletions cut 3 bases from V and 3 bases from J, with 24 bases between. The CDR3 region is CASSHLLPGPSGDYEQYF. In nucleotides, the CDR3 is TGCGCCAGCAGCCACTTACTTCCAGGGCCATCGGGGGACTACGAGCAGTACTTC.

The genes are TRBV29-1 and TRBJ2-2; the D is unclear. Germline V gene data show CDR1 as SQVTM and CDR2 as ANQGSEA. The CDR3 runs to 11 residues. Trimming pared 4 bases from V and 5 bases from J, leaving 5 bases between. The DNA of the CDR3 is TGCAGCGTTGCCCGGACCGGGGAGCTGTTTTTT. This gives the protein CSVARTGELFF.

This clone showed up just a few times. V usage is TRBV5-6 and J usage is TRBJ1-2, with D possibly TRBD1 on 6 matching bases. The germline V and J ends were trimmed by 5 bases and 4 bases, with 15 bases remaining between them. Germline V CDR1 and CDR2: SGHDT, YYEEEE. There are 14 residues in the CDR3. The DNA for the CDR3 is TGTGCCAGCAGTCCGACAGGAGCCAGCTATGGCTACACCTTC. Protein sequence: CASSPTGASYGYTF. Using reference TRBV5-6 and TRBJ1-2 for the parts outside the CDR3, the full variable domain is DAGVTQSPTHLIKTRGQQVTLRCSPKSGHDTVSWYQQALGQGPQFIFQYYEEEERQRGNFPDRFSGHQFPNYSSELNVNALLLGDSALYLCASSPTGASYGYTFGSGTRLTVV.

This clone came up a few times. The chain links TRBV5-4 to TRBJ2-7; 10 positions match TRBD1. The CDR3 sequence is 15 residues long. CDR1 and CDR2 from the germline V gene are SGHNT and YYREEE (reference sequence). J gave up 3 bases and V 4 bases, and 7 bases lay outside the gene matches. The CDR3 spells CASSPTGTGVYEQYF. The CDR3 DNA follows: TGTGCCAGCAGCCCCACCGGGACAGGGGTCTACGAGCAGTACTTC.

The genes are TRBV27 and TRBJ2-7, with a weak D call TRBD1 (5 bases). Germline CDR1 is MNHEY and CDR2 is SMNVEV (reference sequence). Trimming took off 0 bases at V and 0 bases at J, with 9 bases between the two ends. There are 15 residues in the CDR3. The CDR3 DNA follows: TGTGCCAGCAGTTTATCTTTCAGGGCCTCCTACGAGCAGTACTTC. Protein sequence: CASSLSFRASYEQYF.

The chain joins TRBV9 to TRBJ2-1, with TRBD1 as a possible D gene (5 bases). Between the trimmed V and J ends, which lost 4 bases and 0 bases, there was a span of 11 bases. Germline loops: CDR1 SGDLS, CDR2 YYNGEE. The CDR3 has 15 residues. The CDR3 DNA follows: TGTGCCAGCAGCCCTCAGGGAAGCTCCTACAATGAGCAGTTCTTC. This codes for CASSPQGSSYNEQFF.

The chain uses TRBV19 and TRBJ1-1, with 7 bases fitting TRBD1. Germline lookup yields CDR1 LNHDA and CDR2 SQIVND (reference sequence). The CDR3 contains 14 residues. The V and J ends lost 4 bases and 3 bases, in that order; junction bases with no gene match: 5. CDR3 sequence (DNA): TGTGCCAGTAGTAGCCGACAGGGTTACACTGAAGCTTTCTTT. Amino acid sequence: CASSSRQGYTEAFF.

CDR3 sequence reads: CASSPGLAGSYEQYF. The CDR3 nucleotides are TGTGCCAGCAGCCCTGGACTAGCGGGGTCCTACGAGCAGTACTTC. J is TRBJ2-7 and V is TRBV5-5, with TRBD2 identical over 12 bases. Germline CDR1 and CDR2: SGHKS and YYEKEE (reference sequence). The V gene end was trimmed by 4 bases and the J gene end by 1 base; junction bases not matched to a gene: 3. This CDR3 comprises 15 residues.

The rearrangement joins TRBV11-2 to TRBJ2-7; TRBD1 is a possible D gene (5 bases). In germline, CDR1 is SGHAT, CDR2 FQNNGV. The CDR3 spans 15 residues. Trimming left V 5 bases short and J 2 bases short, with 16 bases between. The CDR3 loop reads CASSPPAGQTYEQYF. DNA of the CDR3: TGTGCCAGCAGCCCCCCGGCAGGGCAAACCTACGAGCAGTACTTC.

The chain uses TRBV2 and TRBJ1-2, with D possibly TRBD1 on 5 matching bases. The CDR3 contains 12 residues. V was cut by 8 bases and J by 8 bases, with 15 bases left in between. Germline lookup yields CDR1 SNHLY and CDR2 FYNNEI. DNA for the CDR3: TGTGCCAGCCGCGGGACGCCGGTCGGCTACACCTTC. Protein: CASRGTPVGYTF.

The chain employs TRBV7-8 and TRBJ1-2; D uncertain. The CDR3 is 12 residues long. V lost 0 bases to trimming and J lost 12 bases, with 11 bases between them. Germline assignment: CDR1 SGHVS and CDR2 FQNEAQ. The CDR3, as DNA: TGTGCCAGCAGCTTAGCGGGTGAGGGTCACACCTTC. Encoded protein: CASSLAGEGHTF.

The CDR3 nucleotides read TGTGCCAGCAGTTGGGACAGGGGCGGCTACACCTTC. Residues: CASSWDRGGYTF. The chain carries TRBV5-6 and TRBJ1-2, with 10 bases fitting TRBD1. CDR1 and CDR2 (germline): SGHDT, YYEEEE. The CDR3 has 12 residues. The ends lost 5 bases at V and 8 bases at J; junction bases unmatched: 3.

This chain uses TRBV4-1 with TRBJ2-7; D gene ambiguous. This CDR3 has 15 amino acids. V was trimmed by 5 bases and J by 2 bases, leaving 16 bases between them. CDR1 MGHRA and CDR2 YSYEKL come from the germline V gene. The CDR3 nucleotides read TGCGCCAGCAGCGATCCGGCGCGGAATCCCTACGAGCAGTACTTC. Translated: CASSDPARNPYEQYF.

This chain links TRBV7-3 with TRBJ2-1, with TRBD2 matching 10 bases. V was clipped by 5 bases and J by 9 bases; unmatched bases: 4. Germline loops: CDR1 SGHTA, CDR2 FQGTGA. This CDR3 is built from 13 residues. The CDR3 coding sequence is TGTGCCAGCAGCAGCAGGACTAGCGGTGAGCAGTTCTTC. Its translation is CASSSRTSGEQFF.

The rearrangement uses TRBV12-5 and TRBJ2-5; 7 bases fit TRBD1. V was clipped by 1 base and J by 4 bases; unmatched bases: 3. Germline values: CDR1 LGHNT, CDR2 FRNRAP. The CDR3 contains 14 residues. CDR3 nucleotide sequence: TGTGCTAGTGGTTTGGGAAGACAGGGAGAGACCCAGTACTTC. It encodes CASGLGRQGETQYF. The entire variable domain, with the rest obtained from reference TRBV12-5 and TRBJ2-5, is as follows: DARVTQTPRHKVTEMGQEVTMRCQPILGHNTVFWYRQTMMQGLELLAYFRNRAPLDDSGMPKDRFSAEMPDATLATLKIQPSEPRDSAVYFCASGLGRQGETQYFGPGTRLLVL.

CDR3 protein: CASSPAGLDYGYTF. CDR3 nucleotides: TGTGCCAGCAGCCCCGCGGGTCTTGACTATGGCTACACCTTC. The chain is built from TRBV7-9 and TRBJ1-2, with D hard to call. V lost 5 bases and J lost 3, with 13 bases in between. Germline values: CDR1 SEHNR, CDR2 FQNEAQ (reference sequence). The length of the CDR3 is 14 residues.

The genes are TRBV5-6 and TRBJ2-3; a possible D gene is TRBD2 (6 bases). Germline V CDR1 and CDR2: SGHDT, YYEEEE. CDR3 length: 15 amino acids. V lost 0 bases and J 2 bases, leaving 10 bases between the germline ends. The CDR3 reads CASSLAGLYTDTQYF. In DNA form, the CDR3 reads TGTGCCAGCAGCTTGGCAGGACTATACACAGATACGCAGTATTTT.

The sample holds a few counts of this clone. This chain joins TRBV29-1 and TRBJ2-1; D gene uncertain. The CDR3 is 13 amino acids. Germline CDR1 reads SQVTM; CDR2 reads ANQGSEA. The V end was cut by 4 bases, the J end by 6 bases, with 13 bases between. The CDR3 DNA sequence: TGCAGCGTTGCGAACGGGTGGCGCAATGAGCAGTTCTTC. This sequence encodes CSVANGWRNEQFF.

This clone was seen just once. This chain joins TRBV15 and TRBJ1-2, with D uncertain. Between the trimmed V and J ends, which lost 0 bases and 8 bases, there was a span of 19 bases. This CDR3 region has 16 residues. Germline lookup yields CDR1 LNHNV and CDR2 YYDKDF (reference sequence). CDR3: CATSRDLEADLWGYTF. The CDR3 DNA is TGTGCCACCAGCAGAGATCTCGAGGCAGACCTCTGGGGCTACACCTTC.

The chain carries TRBV7-6 and TRBJ2-2; 9 bases are a match to TRBD1. The length of the CDR3 is 15 residues. Germline lookup yields CDR1 SGHVS and CDR2 FNYEAQ. Trimming cost V 4 bases and J 7 bases; bases outside gene matches: 7. The CDR3 DNA reads as TGTGCCAGCAGCTCCCCGGACAGGGGTGGCGGGGAGCTGTTTTTT. Its protein product is CASSSPDRGGGELFF.

The chain uses TRBV7-2 and TRBJ2-7; 9 nucleotides match TRBD1. Losses at the gene ends were 1 base for V and 3 bases for J; bases not matched to a gene: 4. Germline V gives CDR1 SGHTA, CDR2 FQGNSA. The CDR3 covers 15 residues. This chain's CDR3 is CASSLDWTGVYEQYF. In nucleotides, the CDR3 is TGTGCCAGCAGCTTAGATTGGACAGGGGTCTACGAGCAGTACTTC.

The chain carries TRBV27 and TRBJ2-7; the D gene is possibly TRBD2 (7 bases). The germline V and J ends were trimmed by 6 bases and 3 bases, with 12 bases remaining between them. The CDR3 runs to 13 residues. The germline V gene has CDR1 MNHEY and CDR2 SMNVEV (reference sequence). CDR3 sequence reads: CASSHREGYEQYF. CDR3 in DNA: TGTGCCAGCAGCCACAGGGAGGGCTACGAGCAGTACTTC.